This entry is about one T cell receptor beta chain. Its specificity is unknown. Trimming removed 9 bases from V and 0 bases from J; junction bases left unmatched: 5. This CDR3 spans 14 amino acids. Germline V CDR1 and CDR2: KGHDR, SFDVKD. Preparation of TCR beta libraries was done by quantitative 5'-RACE with molecular barcodes. TCRdb re-analysed the 5' RACE reads in MiXCR, keeping a single row per CDR3 protein. There are approximately 540,000 distinct CDR3 sequences in the sample; roughly 13% occur only once, and around 7% lies in the top ten. This sample is drawn from a study of CD8 T cells in ankylosing spondylitis. Study-wide results and limits: Ankylosing spondylitis blood appeared to be characterized by a TCR beta motif of several highly homologous variants. Reactive arthritis synovial fluid and blood were previously reported to contain some motif variants.

Sequenced material: blood, either unsorted or a sorted T cell fraction (not recorded which). This clonotype was obtained from a male donor with ankylosing spondylitis. The chain links TRBV24-1 to TRBJ2-3; 7 bases map to TRBD1. CDR3 residues: CATQNRGSTDTQYF. CDR3 coding DNA: TGTGCCACCCAAAACAGGGGAAGCACAGATACGCAGTATTTT.